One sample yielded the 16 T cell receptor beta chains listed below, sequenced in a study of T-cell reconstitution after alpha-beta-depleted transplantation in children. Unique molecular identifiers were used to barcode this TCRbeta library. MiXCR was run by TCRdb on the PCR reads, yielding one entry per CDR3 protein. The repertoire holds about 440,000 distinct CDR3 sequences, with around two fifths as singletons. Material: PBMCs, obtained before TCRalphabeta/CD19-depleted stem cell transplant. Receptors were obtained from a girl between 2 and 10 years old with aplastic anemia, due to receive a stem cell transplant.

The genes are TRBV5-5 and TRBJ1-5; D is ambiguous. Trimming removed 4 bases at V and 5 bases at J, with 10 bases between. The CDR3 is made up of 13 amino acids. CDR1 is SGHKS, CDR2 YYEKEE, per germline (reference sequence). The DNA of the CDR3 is TGTGCCAGCAGCACGACGGATTATCAGCCCCAGCATTTT. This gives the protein CASSTTDYQPQHF. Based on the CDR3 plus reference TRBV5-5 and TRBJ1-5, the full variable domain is DAGVTQSPTHLIKTRGQQVTLRCSPISGHKSVSWYQQVLGQGPQFIFQYYEKEERGRGNFPDRFSARQFPNYSSELNVNALLLGDSALYLCASSTTDYQPQHFGDGTRLSIL.

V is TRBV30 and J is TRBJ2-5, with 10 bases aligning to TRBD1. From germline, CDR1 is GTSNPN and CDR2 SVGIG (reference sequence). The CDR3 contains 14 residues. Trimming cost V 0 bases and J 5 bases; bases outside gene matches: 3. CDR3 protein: CAWSVTGGAETQYF. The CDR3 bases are TGTGCCTGGAGTGTGACAGGGGGCGCGGAGACCCAGTACTTC.

The CDR3 DNA follows: TGTGCCAGCAGTCCTCTGTTCAGGGACTTGGACTACGAGCAGTACTTC. Protein: CASSPLFRDLDYEQYF. The chain couples TRBV28 to TRBJ2-7; maybe TRBD2 (6 bases). CDR1 is MDHEN and CDR2 is SYDVKM in the germline V gene. Trimming removed 5 bases at V and 3 bases at J, with 20 bases between. CDR3 length equals 16 residues.

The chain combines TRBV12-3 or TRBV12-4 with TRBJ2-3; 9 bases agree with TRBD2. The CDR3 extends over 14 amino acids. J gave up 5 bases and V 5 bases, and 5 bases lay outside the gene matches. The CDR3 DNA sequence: TGTGCCAGCAGTGCGGGGGGGCCGCAAGATACGCAGTATTTT. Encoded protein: CASSAGGPQDTQYF.

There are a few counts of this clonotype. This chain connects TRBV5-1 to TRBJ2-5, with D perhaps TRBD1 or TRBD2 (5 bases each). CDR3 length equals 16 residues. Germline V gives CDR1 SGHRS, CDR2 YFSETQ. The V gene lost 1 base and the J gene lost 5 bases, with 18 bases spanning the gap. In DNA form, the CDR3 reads TGCGCCAGCAGCTTGCAAGCAGGGACCAGATTCGAGACCCAGTACTTC. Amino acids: CASSLQAGTRFETQYF.

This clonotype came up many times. The CDR3 spells CSARTSGTSTDTQYF. CDR3 nucleotide sequence: TGCAGTGCTCGGACTAGCGGGACTAGCACAGATACGCAGTATTTT. The chain combines TRBV20-1 with TRBJ2-3; 12 nucleotides match TRBD2. CDR3 length equals 15 residues. CDR1 DFQATT and CDR2 SNEGSKA come from the germline V gene (reference sequence). Trimming at V came to 5 bases and at J to 0 bases, leaving 3 bases not matched to a gene.

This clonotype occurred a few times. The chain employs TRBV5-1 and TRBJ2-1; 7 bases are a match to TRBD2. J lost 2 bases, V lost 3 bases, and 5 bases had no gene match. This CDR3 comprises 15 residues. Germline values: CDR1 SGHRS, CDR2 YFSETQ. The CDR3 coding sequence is TGCGCCAGCAGCTCTGGCGGGAGTCCCTACAATGAGCAGTTCTTC. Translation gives CASSSGGSPYNEQFF. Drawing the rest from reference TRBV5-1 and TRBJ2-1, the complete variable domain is KAGVTQTPRYLIKTRGQQVTLSCSPISGHRSVSWYQQTPGQGLQFLFEYFSETQRNKGNFPGRFSGRQFSNSRSEMNVSTLELGDSALYLCASSSGGSPYNEQFFGPGTRLTVL.

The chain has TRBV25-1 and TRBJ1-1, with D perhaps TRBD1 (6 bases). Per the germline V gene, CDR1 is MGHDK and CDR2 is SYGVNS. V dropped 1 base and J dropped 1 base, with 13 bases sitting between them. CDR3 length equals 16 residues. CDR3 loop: CASSELGGGRNTEAFF. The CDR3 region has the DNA TGTGCCAGCAGTGAATTAGGAGGGGGGCGGAACACTGAAGCTTTCTTT.

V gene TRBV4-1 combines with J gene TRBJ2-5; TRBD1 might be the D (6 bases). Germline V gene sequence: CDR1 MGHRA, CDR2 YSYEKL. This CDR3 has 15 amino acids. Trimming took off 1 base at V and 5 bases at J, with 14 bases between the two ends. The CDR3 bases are TGCGCCAGCAGCCAAGTTCCACAGGGACGGGAGACCCAGTACTTC. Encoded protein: CASSQVPQGRETQYF.

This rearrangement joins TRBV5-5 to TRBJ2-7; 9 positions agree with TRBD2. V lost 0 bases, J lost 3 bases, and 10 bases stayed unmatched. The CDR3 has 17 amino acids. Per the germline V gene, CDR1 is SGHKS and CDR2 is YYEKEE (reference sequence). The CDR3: CASSLGVWPAGGYEQYF. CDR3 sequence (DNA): TGTGCCAGCAGCTTGGGCGTCTGGCCAGCGGGGGGCTACGAGCAGTACTTC.

The CDR3, as DNA: TGTGCCATCAGTGAGTGGGACAACTATGGCTACACCTTC. It translates to CAISEWDNYGYTF. V usage is TRBV10-3 and J usage is TRBJ1-2; D perhaps matches TRBD1 (5 bases). Germline assignment: CDR1 ENHRY and CDR2 SYGVKD. This CDR3 contains 13 residues. Trimming pared 1 base from V and 2 bases from J, leaving 5 bases between.

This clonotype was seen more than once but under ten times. As DNA, the CDR3 is TGTGCCAGCAGTCCCCCCCGGACAGGGGGCATGTACGAGCAGTACTTC. Translation gives CASSPPRTGGMYEQYF. The chain employs TRBV25-1 and TRBJ2-7, with 11 bases matching TRBD1. Germline trimming cut 5 bases from V and 4 bases from J; bases unmatched to any gene: 10. Germline V gene sequence: CDR1 MGHDK, CDR2 SYGVNS. This CDR3 region has 16 residues.

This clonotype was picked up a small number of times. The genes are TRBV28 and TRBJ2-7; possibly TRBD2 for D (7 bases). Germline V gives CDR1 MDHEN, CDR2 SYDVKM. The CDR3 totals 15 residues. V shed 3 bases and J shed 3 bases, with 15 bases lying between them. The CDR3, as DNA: TGTGCCAGCAGTTTGCGAGGGGGGGCTGTCTACGAGCAGTACTTC. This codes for CASSLRGGAVYEQYF.

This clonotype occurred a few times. The chain's CDR3 is CSARMSEGGRAETQYF. The CDR3 DNA reads as TGCAGTGCTAGAATGAGTGAAGGCGGGAGGGCAGAGACCCAGTACTTC. The rearrangement links TRBV20-1 to TRBJ2-5; 9 bases fit TRBD2. Germline lookup yields CDR1 DFQATT and CDR2 SNEGSKA (reference sequence). V shed 2 bases and J 4 bases; nucleotides not matched to a gene: 11. The CDR3 runs 16 residues.

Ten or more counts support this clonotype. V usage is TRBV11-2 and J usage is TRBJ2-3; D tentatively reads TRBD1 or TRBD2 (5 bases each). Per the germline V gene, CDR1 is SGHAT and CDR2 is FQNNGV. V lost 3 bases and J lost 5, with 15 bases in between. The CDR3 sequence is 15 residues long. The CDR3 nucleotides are TGTGCCAGCAGCTTTTCCTTGGGGGAGCAAGATACGCAGTATTTT. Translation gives CASSFSLGEQDTQYF.

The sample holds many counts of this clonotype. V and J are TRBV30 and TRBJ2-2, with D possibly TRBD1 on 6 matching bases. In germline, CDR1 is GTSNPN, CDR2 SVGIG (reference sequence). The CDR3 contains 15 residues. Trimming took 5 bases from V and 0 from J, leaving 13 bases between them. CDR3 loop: CAWEQGIANTGELFF. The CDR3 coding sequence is TGTGCCTGGGAACAGGGTATCGCGAACACCGGGGAGCTGTTTTTT.